What follows is one T cell receptor (beta chain) and its context. Its cognate antigen is unknown. This record comes from a study of cytomegalovirus exposure and HLA in healthy donors. This CDR3 has 14 amino acids. Germline CDR1 is LNHNV and CDR2 is YYDKDF (reference sequence). V gave up 7 bases and J gave up 4 bases; unmatched junction bases: 6. Findings of the study overall: In a later analysis, a missense DCLRE1C variant was linked to TCR beta V- and J-gene trimming. In a later analysis, HLA-associated beta chains showed higher expansion and lower generation probabilities than comparable chains.

It was with 60 Vbeta and 13 Jbeta primers that the PCR ran. Method: immunoSEQ multiplex PCR; TCRdb's copy keeps in-frame clones and lacks some. The sample data list approximately 190,000 clones. The sequence was obtained from a boy between 5 and 17 years old in good health and CMV-seronegative. V usage is TRBV15 and J usage is TRBJ1-4; 7 bases align to TRBD1. The specimen sequenced was PBMCs. The CDR3 sequence: CATTETGSNEKLFF. CDR3 DNA: TGTGCCACCACCGAGACAGGGAGTAATGAAAAACTGTTTTTT.